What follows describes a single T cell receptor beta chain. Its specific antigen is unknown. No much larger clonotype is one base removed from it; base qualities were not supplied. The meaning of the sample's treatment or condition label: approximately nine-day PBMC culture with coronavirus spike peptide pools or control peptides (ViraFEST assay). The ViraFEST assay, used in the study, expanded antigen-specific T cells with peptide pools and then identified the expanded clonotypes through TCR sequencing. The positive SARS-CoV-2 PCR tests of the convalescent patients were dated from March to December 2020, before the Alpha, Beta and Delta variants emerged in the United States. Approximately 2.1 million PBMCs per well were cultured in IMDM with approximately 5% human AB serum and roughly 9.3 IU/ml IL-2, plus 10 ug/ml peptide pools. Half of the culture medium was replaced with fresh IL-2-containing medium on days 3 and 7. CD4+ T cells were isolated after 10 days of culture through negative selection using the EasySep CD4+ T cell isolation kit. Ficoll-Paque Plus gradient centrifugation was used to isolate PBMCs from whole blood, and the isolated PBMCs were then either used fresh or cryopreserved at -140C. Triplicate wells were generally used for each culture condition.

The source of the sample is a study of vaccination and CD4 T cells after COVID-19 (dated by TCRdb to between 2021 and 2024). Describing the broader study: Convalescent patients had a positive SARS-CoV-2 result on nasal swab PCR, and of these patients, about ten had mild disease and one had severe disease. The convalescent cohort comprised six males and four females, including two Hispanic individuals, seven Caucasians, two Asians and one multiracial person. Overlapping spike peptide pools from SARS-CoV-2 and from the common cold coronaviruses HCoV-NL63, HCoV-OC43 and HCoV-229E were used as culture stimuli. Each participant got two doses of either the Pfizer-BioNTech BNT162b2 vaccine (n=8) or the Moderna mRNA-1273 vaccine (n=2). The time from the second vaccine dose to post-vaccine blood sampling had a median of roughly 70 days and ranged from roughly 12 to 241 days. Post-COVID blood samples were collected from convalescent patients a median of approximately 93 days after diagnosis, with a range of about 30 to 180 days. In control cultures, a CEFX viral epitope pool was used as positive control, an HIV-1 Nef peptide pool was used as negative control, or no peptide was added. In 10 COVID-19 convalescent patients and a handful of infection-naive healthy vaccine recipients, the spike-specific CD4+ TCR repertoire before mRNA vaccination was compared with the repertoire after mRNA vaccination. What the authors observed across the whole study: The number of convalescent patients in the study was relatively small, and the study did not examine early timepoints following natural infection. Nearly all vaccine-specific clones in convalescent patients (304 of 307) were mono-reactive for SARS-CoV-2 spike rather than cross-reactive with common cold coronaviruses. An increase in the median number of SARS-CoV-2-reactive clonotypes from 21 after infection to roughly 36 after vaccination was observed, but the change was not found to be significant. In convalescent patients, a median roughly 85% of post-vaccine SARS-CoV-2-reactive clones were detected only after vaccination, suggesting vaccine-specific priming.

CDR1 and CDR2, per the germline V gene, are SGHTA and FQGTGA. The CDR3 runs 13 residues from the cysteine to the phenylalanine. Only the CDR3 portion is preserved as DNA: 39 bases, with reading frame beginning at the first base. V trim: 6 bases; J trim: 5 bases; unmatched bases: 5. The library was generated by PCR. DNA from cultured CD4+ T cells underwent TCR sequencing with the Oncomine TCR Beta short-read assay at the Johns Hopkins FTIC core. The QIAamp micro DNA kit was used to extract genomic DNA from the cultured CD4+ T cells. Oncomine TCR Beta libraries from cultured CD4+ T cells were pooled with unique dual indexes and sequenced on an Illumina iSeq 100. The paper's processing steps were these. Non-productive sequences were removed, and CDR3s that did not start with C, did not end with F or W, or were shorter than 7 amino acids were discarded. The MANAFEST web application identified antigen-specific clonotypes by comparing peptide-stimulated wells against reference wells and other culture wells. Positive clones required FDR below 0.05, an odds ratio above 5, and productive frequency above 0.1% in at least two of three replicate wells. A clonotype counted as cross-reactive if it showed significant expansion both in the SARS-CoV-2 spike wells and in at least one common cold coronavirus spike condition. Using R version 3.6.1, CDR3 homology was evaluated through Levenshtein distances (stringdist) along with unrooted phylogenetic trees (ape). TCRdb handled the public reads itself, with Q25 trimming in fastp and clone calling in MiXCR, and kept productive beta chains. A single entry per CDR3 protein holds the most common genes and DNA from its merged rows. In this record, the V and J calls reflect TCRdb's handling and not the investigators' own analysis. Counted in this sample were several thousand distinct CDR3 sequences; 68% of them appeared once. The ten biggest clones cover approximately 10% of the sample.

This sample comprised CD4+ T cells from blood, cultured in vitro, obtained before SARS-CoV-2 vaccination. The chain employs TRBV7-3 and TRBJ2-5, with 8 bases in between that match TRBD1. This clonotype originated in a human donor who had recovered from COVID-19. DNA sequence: TGTGCCAGCAGTCAGGGGGCATGGGAGACCCAGTACTTC. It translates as CASSQGAWETQYF.